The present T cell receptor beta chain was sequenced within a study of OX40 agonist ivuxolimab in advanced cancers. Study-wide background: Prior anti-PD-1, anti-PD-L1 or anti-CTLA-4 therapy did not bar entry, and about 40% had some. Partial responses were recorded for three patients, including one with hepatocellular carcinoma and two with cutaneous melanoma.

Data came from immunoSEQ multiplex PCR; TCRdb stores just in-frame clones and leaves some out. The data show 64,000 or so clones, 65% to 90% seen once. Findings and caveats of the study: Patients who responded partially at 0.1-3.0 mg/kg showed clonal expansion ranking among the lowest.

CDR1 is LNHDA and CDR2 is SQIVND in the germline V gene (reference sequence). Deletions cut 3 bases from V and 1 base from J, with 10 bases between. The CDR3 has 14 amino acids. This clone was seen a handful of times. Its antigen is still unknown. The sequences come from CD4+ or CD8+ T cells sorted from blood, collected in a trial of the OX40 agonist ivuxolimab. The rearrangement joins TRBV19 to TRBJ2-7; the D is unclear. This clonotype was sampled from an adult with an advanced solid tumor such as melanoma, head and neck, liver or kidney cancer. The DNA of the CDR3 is TGTGCCAGTAGTATCGTCGGCGGTTCCTACGAGCAGTACTTC. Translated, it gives CASSIVGGSYEQYF. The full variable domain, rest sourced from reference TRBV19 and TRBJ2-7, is DGGITQSPKYLFRKEGQNVTLSCEQNLNHDAMYWYRQDPGQGLRLIYYSQIVNDFQKGDIAEGYSVSREKKESFPLTVTSAQKNPTAFYLCASSIVGGSYEQYFGPGTRLTVT.